This T cell receptor beta chain comes out of a study of blood T cell repertoires in COVID-19. CDR1 is SGHRS, CDR2 YFSETQ, per germline. This CDR3 is 13 amino acids long. Trimming took 5 bases from V and 2 from J, leaving 10 bases between them. The method was immunoSEQ multiplex PCR; TCRdb's version includes in-frame clones alone and lacks a portion of them. The table has some 130,000 clones, roughly 90% seen once. The rearrangement joins TRBV5-1 to TRBJ1-1; D unresolved. This TCR derives from a man between 50 and 59 years old with active COVID-19. Sequenced: peripheral blood. CDR3 sequence (DNA): TGCGCCAGCAGTCACAACATAAACACTGAAGCTTTCTTT. Translation: CASSHNINTEAFF.